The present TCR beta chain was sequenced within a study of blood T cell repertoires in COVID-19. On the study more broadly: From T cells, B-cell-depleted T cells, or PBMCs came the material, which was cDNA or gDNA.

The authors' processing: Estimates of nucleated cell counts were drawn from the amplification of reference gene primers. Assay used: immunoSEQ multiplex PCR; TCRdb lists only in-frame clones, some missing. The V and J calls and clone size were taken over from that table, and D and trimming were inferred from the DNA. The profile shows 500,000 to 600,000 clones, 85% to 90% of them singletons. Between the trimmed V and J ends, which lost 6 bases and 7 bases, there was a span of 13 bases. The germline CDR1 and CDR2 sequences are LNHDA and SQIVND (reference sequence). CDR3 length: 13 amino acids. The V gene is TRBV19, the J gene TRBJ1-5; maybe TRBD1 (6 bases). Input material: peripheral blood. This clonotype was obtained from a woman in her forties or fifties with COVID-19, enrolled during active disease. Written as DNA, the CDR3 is TGTGCCAGTAGCCCCTGGGGGGGCCAGCCCCAGCATTTT. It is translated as CASSPWGGQPQHF.